The 8 T cell receptor beta chains given below trace back to one sample, sequenced in a study of T cell responses to AZD1222 COVID-19 vaccine. Assay used: immunoSEQ multiplex PCR; TCRdb lists only in-frame clones, some missing. Seen here are about 150,000 clones, roughly 91% observed once, and the top ten hold around 1.4%. The source was peripheral blood, collected on day 0 of AZD1222 vaccination. These receptors all come from an adult in good health.

V usage is TRBV14 and J usage is TRBJ2-3; no reliable D call. Trimming removed 4 bases from V and 5 bases from J, with 16 bases in between. Germline V lookup: CDR1 SGHDN, CDR2 FVKESK. The CDR3 loop spans 15 amino acids. CDR3 in DNA: TGTGCCAGCAGCCCGACCGTGGTTAAGAAAGATACGCAGTATTTT. Amino acids: CASSPTVVKKDTQYF. Supplemented by reference TRBV14 and TRBJ2-3, the full variable domain reads EAGVTQFPSHSVIEKGQTVTLRCDPISGHDNLYWYRRVMGKEIKFLLHFVKESKQDESGMPNNRFLAERTGGTYSTLKVQPAELEDSGVYFCASSPTVVKKDTQYFGPGTRLTVL.

The CDR3 DNA follows: TGTGCCAGCAGCCCCTGGGGAAGGCATGAGCAGTTCTTC. This translates into CASSPWGRHEQFF. V usage is TRBV5-4 and J usage is TRBJ2-1; no clear D gene. Trimming left V 4 bases short and J 8 bases short, with 13 bases between. This CDR3 spans 13 amino acids. Per germline, CDR1 SGHNT and CDR2 YYREEE (reference sequence).

The V gene is TRBV18, the J gene TRBJ1-5; possible D gene TRBD1, 6 bases. The V gene's germline CDR1 is KGHSH and CDR2 LQKENI. CDR3 length equals 14 residues. With 1 base removed from V and 8 bases from J, the gap between germline ends came to 12 bases. The DNA for the CDR3 is TGTGCCAGCTCACCACGGGGGGGGCAGGAGCCCCAGCATTTT. Protein product: CASSPRGGQEPQHF.

The chain links TRBV6-2 or TRBV6-3 to TRBJ1-5; D gene unclear. The germline V gene encodes CDR1 MNHEY and CDR2 SVGEGT. V was cut by 0 bases and J by 9 bases, with 9 bases left in between. This CDR3 spans 13 amino acids. The CDR3 sequence: CASSYSKAGPQHF. In DNA, the CDR3 is TGTGCCAGCAGTTACTCGAAAGCAGGGCCCCAGCATTTT.

The V and J genes are TRBV7-2 and TRBJ2-4, with D maybe TRBD1 (6 bases). Germline V gene sequence: CDR1 SGHTA, CDR2 FQGNSA. V lost 2 bases to trimming and J lost 7 bases, with 12 bases between them. The CDR3 runs to 14 residues. The CDR3 nucleotides read TGTGCCAGCAGCTTAAGCCGTAGGGGGAACATTCAGTACTTC. This encodes CASSLSRRGNIQYF.

The genes are TRBV25-1 and TRBJ2-7; D might be TRBD2 (6 bases). Trimming removed 3 bases from V and 3 bases from J, with 15 bases in between. CDR3 length: 15 amino acids. Germline assignment: CDR1 MGHDK and CDR2 SYGVNS. CDR3: CASSDPFGGDYEQYF. The CDR3 DNA reads TGTGCCAGCAGTGACCCCTTTGGCGGGGACTACGAGCAGTACTTC.

V gene TRBV5-5 combines with J gene TRBJ1-5; D call uncertain. The CDR3 runs 15 residues. V was trimmed by 0 bases and J by 0 bases, leaving 7 bases between them. Germline lookup yields CDR1 SGHKS and CDR2 YYEKEE (reference sequence). The CDR3 protein is CASSLDGDSNQPQHF. CDR3 bases: TGTGCCAGCAGCTTGGACGGGGATAGCAATCAGCCCCAGCATTTT.

The V gene is TRBV6-5, the J gene TRBJ1-1; TRBD1 matches 7 bases. Germline CDR1 reads MNHEY; CDR2 reads SVGAGI. J gave up 5 bases and V 6 bases, and 9 bases lay outside the gene matches. The CDR3 sequence is 14 residues long. The CDR3 protein is CASREGASGTEAFF. CDR3 DNA: TGTGCCAGCAGGGAGGGGGCGTCGGGTACTGAAGCTTTCTTT.